The 6 T cell receptor beta chains below all came from one sample that was sequenced in a study of T-cell memory formation after mild COVID-19. Each CDR3 protein is one row after TCRdb ran MiXCR on the 5' RACE reads. The data show 400,000 to 500,000 distinct CDR3 sequences, roughly a quarter seen once. Sequenced: PBMCs or a T cell subset sorted from them (not recorded which). Source of these receptors: an adult woman who had mild COVID-19 (a few samples of this study predate the infection). Cell type and time point are not known.

This chain links TRBV12-3 or TRBV12-4 with TRBJ1-5, with 9 bases identical to TRBD1. This CDR3 region has 15 residues. The trim removed 5 bases at V and 9 bases at J, leaving 11 bases unmatched. CDR3 protein: CASSDTDRGRGPQHF. The CDR3 region has the DNA TGTGCCAGCAGTGACACGGACAGGGGCCGGGGGCCCCAGCATTTT.

The chain employs TRBV4-2 and TRBJ2-7; D is perhaps TRBD1 or TRBD2 (5 bases each). This CDR3 contains 15 residues. V was cut by 0 bases and J by 3 bases, with 12 bases left in between. Germline V gives CDR1 LGHNA, CDR2 YNFKEQ. The CDR3 loop is CASSQEPGRYYEQYF. Here the CDR3 DNA reads TGTGCCAGCAGCCAAGAGCCGGGACGGTACTACGAGCAGTACTTC.

This clonotype was observed a handful of times. The J gene is TRBJ2-3, the V gene TRBV9, with 8 nucleotides matching TRBD1. Germline lookup yields CDR1 SGDLS and CDR2 YYNGEE. The CDR3 has 16 residues. The ends lost 7 bases at V and 1 base at J; junction bases unmatched: 11. CDR3 sequence: CASGAKPGQGTDTQYF. DNA of the CDR3: TGTGCCAGCGGGGCGAAACCGGGACAGGGCACAGATACGCAGTATTTT.

The chain combines TRBV6-6 with TRBJ2-1; 10 bases align to TRBD2. This CDR3 spans 15 amino acids. V lost 4 bases and J lost 10; bases outside the gene matches: 10. CDR1 and CDR2 from the germline V gene are MNHNY and SVGAGI (reference sequence). Written as DNA, the CDR3 is TGTGCCAGCAGTTCGGGACTAGCGCGCTTAGACGAGCAGTTCTTC. This sequence encodes CASSSGLARLDEQFF.

This clonotype was counted a few times. The gene calls are TRBV7-2 and TRBJ2-5, with D possibly TRBD2 on 5 matching bases. Germline V gene lookup returns CDR1 SGHTA and CDR2 FQGNSA. The CDR3 spans 14 residues. V shed 2 bases and J shed 5 bases, with 12 bases lying between them. CDR3 sequence (DNA): TGTGCCAGCAGCTTATTTGGGCCGGGGGAGACCCAGTACTTC. Translation gives CASSLFGPGETQYF.

V usage is TRBV5-6 and J usage is TRBJ2-1; 9 bases are shared with TRBD1. Germline loops: CDR1 SGHDT, CDR2 YYEEEE. V dropped 2 bases and J dropped 6; count of bases not matched to a gene: 6. The CDR3 sequence is 15 residues long. CDR3 in DNA: TGTGCCAGCAGCTTTCATATGGGACAGGGCAATGAGCAGTTCTTC. The encoded protein is CASSFHMGQGNEQFF.